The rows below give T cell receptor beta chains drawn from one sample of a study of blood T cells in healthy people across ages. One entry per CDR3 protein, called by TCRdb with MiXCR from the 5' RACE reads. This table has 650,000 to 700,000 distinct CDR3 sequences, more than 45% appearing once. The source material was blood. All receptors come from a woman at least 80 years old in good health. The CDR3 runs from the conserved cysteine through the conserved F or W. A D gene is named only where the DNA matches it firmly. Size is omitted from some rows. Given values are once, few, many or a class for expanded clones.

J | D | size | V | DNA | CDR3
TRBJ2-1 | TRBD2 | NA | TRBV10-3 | TGTGCCATCAGTGAGACTAGCGTAAGCTCCTACAATGAGCAGTTCTTC | CAISETSVSSYNEQFF
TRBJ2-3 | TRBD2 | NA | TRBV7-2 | TGTGCCAGCAGCTTAGGGACTAGCCGCCCAGCCACAGATACGCAGTATTTT | CASSLGTSRPATDTQYF
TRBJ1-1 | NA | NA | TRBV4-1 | TGCGCCAGCAGCCAAGGAGGACTCAGGACTGAAGCTTTCTTT | CASSQGGLRTEAFF
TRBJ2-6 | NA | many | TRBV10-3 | TGTGCCATCACCATGGAAGCTGCCCACTCTGGGGCCAACGTCCTGACTTTC | CAITMEAAHSGANVLTF
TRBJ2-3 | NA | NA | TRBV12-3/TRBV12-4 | TGTGCCAGCAGTGTGGACTACCCCACAGATACGCAGTATTTT | CASSVDYPTDTQYF
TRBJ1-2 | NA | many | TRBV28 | TGTGCCACCCGGGACGGGAGAAACTATGGCTACACCTTC | CATRDGRNYGYTF
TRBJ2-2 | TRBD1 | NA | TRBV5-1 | TGCGCCAGCTCCGGGACAGGGGTCTACGTGAACACCGGGGAGCTGTTTTTT | CASSGTGVYVNTGELFF
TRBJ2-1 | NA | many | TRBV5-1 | TGCGCCAGCAGCTTGGTTTTAGCGGAGTACAATGAGCAGTTCTTC | CASSLVLAEYNEQFF
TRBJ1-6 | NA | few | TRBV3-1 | TGTGCCAGCAGTCAGGGAGGCTTCACCCTCCACTTT | CASSQGGFTLHF
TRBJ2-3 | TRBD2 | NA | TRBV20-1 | TGCAGTCGTAGCGGGAGAGGGACAGATATGCAGTATTTT | CSRSGRGTDMQYF
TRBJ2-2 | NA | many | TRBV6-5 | TGTGCCAGCAGCCCCACTCAGGTGAACACCGGGGAGCTGTTTTTT | CASSPTQVNTGELFF
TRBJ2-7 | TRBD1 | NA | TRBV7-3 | TGTGCCAGCAGCCAAGGGACAGGGGGCCCAAATTCCTACGAGCAGTACTTC | CASSQGTGGPNSYEQYF
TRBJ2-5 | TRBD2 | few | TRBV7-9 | TGTGCCAGCAGAGGTACTAGCGGGCAAGAGACCCAGTACTTC | CASRGTSGQETQYF
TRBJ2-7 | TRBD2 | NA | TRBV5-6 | TGTGCCAGCAGCGCCGAACGGACTAGCGGCGACGAGCAGTACTTC | CASSAERTSGDEQYF
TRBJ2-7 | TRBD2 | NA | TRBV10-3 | TGTGCCATCAGGGGACTAGGGATCTCCTACGAGCAGTACTTC | CAIRGLGISYEQYF
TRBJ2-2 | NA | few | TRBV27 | TGTGCCAGCACCCCTCCCCGCGGAAAGACACCGGAGGAGCTGTTTTTT | CASTPPRGKTPEELFF
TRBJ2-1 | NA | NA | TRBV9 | TGTGCCAGCAGCGTAGGGGTGTGGGCTAGCTCCTACAATGAGCAGTTCTTC | CASSVGVWASSYNEQFF
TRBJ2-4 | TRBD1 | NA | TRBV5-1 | TGCGCCAGCAGCTCAAGAGCGGGACAGGGGAACATTCAGTACTTC | CASSSRAGQGNIQYF
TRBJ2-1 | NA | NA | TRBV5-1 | TGCGCCAGCACCCGCCCGGGCTACAATGAGCAGTTCTTC | CASTRPGYNEQFF
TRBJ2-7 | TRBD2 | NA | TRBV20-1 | TGCAGTGCTAGAGCATCACTAGCGGGCGCCTACAATGAGCAGTACTTC | CSARASLAGAYNEQYF
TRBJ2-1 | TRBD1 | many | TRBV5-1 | TGCGCCAGCAGCTTCGGGACAGGGGCCAATGAGCAGTTCTTC | CASSFGTGANEQFF
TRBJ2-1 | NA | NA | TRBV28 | TGTGCCAGCAGTTCACCGACAGTCTCAGCCTACAATGAGCAGTTCTTC | CASSSPTVSAYNEQFF
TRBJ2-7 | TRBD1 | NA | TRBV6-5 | TGTGCCAGCAGAGAGGGACAGGGGGCTATCTACGAGCAGTACTTC | CASREGQGAIYEQYF
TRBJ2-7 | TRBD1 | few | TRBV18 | TGTGCCAGCTCACCAGTTGTGGGACAGGGCAACTACGAGCAGTACTTC | CASSPVVGQGNYEQYF
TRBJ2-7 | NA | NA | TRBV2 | TGTGCCAGCAACCCTCCGCGGGGTGTTTCCTACGAGCAGTACTTC | CASNPPRGVSYEQYF
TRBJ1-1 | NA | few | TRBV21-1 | TGTGCCAGCAGCAAAAAGGTACCAGGTGAGGACACTGAAGCTTTCTTT | CASSKKVPGEDTEAFF
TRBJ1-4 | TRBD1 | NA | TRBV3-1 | TGTGCCAGCAGCCCCCCCGGGAGAGGGGGCGATGAAAAACTGTTTTTT | CASSPPGRGGDEKLFF
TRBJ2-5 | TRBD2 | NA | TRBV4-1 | TGCGCCAGCGACCCTGGGAGGGCGGGGGTTACTGAGCAGTACTTC | CASDPGRAGVTEQYF
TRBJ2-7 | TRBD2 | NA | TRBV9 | TGTGCCAGCAGCGGGAGCCCTAGCGGGGTGACCTACGAGCAGTACTTC | CASSGSPSGVTYEQYF
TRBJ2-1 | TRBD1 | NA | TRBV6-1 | TGTGCCAGCAGTGGCCGGGACAGGGGGCAGGATGAGCAGTTCTTC | CASSGRDRGQDEQFF
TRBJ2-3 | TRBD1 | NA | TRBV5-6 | TGTGCCAGCAGCTCTCCGGGACAGGGCACAAATACGCAGTATTTT | CASSSPGQGTNTQYF
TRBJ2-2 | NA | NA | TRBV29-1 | TGCAGCGTTGGGGCCCCCCTGGGTGCGATTACCGGGGAGCTGTTTTTT | CSVGAPLGAITGELFF
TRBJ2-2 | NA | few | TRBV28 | TGTGCCAGCAGCTTGCCGGGGGCAAGGTCCGGGGAGCTGTTTTTT | CASSLPGARSGELFF
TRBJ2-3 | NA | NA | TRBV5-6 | TGTGCCAGCAGCTCCGGGAAGGGCAGAGATACGCAGTATTTT | CASSSGKGRDTQYF
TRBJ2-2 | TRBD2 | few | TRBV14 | TGTGCCAGCAGCAAAGCGGGGGAAACCGGGGAGCTGTTTTTT | CASSKAGETGELFF
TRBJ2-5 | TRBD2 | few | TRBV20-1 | TGCAGTGCTAGAGAGGGCAGCGGGGAGGGAGTGACCCAGTACTTC | CSAREGSGEGVTQYF
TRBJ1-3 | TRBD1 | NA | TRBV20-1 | TGCAGTGCTAGAGGGGGGACAGGGGCAGGAAACACCATATATTTT | CSARGGTGAGNTIYF
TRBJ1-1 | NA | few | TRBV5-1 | TGCGCCAGCAGCTTGACGGCAGCGCAGAACACTGAAGCTTTCTTT | CASSLTAAQNTEAFF
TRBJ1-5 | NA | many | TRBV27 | TGTGCCAGCAGCCCCTCCAGGGCTTTGAATCAGCCCCAGCATTTT | CASSPSRALNQPQHF
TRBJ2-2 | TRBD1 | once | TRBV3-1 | TGTGTCAGCAGCCAACCGGACAGGGCCGGGGAGCTGTTTTTT | CVSSQPDRAGELFF
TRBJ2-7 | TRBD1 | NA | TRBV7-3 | TGTGCCAGCAGCTTATTGGGACAGGGAGTCTACAATGAGCAGTACTTC | CASSLLGQGVYNEQYF